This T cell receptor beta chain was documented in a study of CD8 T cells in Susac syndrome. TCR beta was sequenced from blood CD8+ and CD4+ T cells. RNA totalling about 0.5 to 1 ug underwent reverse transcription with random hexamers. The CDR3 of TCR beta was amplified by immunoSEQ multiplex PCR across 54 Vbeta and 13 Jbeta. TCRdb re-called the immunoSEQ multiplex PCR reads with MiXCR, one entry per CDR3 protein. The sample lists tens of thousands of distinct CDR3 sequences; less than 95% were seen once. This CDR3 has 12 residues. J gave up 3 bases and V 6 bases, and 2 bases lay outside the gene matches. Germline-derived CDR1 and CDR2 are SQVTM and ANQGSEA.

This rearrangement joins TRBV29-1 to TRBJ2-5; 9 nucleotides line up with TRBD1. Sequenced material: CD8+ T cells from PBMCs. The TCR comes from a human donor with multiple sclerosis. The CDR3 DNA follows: TGCAGCGTACGGACAGGGGAAGAGACCCAGTACTTC. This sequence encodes CSVRTGEETQYF.